The 11 T cell receptor beta chains reported below all come from one sample, sequenced in a study of metastatic and nonmetastatic thyroid tumors (dated by TCRdb to between 2020 and 2021). Library creation used PCR. Sequencing instrument: Illumina HiSeq 4000. TCRdb reanalyzed the raw reads on its own, using fastp at Q25 for trimming and MiXCR for clone calling, and kept in-frame beta chains. Across this sample there are tens of thousands of clones, with more than 20% seen only once. The top ten clonotypes cover roughly 3% of the sample. Before undergoing thyroid surgery, none of the patients had been given any kind of treatment. Sequencing input: blood. The receptors originated from a male donor with papillary thyroid cancer or a benign thyroid nodule (not recorded which). Some clones in this sample may be carry-over from other donors' samples.

This clone was seen more than once but under ten times. The genes are TRBV25-1 and TRBJ1-6; 8 positions match TRBD1. The V gene end was trimmed by 1 base and the J gene end by 8 bases; junction bases not matched to a gene: 4. Germline V gene sequence: CDR1 MGHDK, CDR2 SYGVNS. CDR3 length: 15 residues. The CDR3 spells CASSESTGGYSPLHF. In DNA form, the CDR3 reads TGTGCCAGCAGTGAATCAACAGGGGGATATTCACCCCTCCACTTT. Filled out from reference TRBV25-1 and TRBJ1-6, the complete variable domain reads EADIYQTPRYLVIGTGKKITLECSQTMGHDKMYWYQQDPGMELHLIHYSYGVNSTEKGDLSSESTVSRIRTEHFPLTLESARPSHTSQYLCASSESTGGYSPLHFGNGTRLTVT.

This chain connects TRBV11-2 to TRBJ1-1; no definite D call. The germline gives CDR1 SGHAT, CDR2 FQNNGV. Trimming shortened V by 0 bases and J by 0 bases, and 8 bases separated the two germline ends. The CDR3 loop spans 15 amino acids. For the CDR3, the DNA is TGTGCCAGCAGCTTAGACCCGGGCATGAACACTGAAGCTTTCTTT. The encoded protein is CASSLDPGMNTEAFF.

This clone has at least ten counts. This rearrangement joins TRBV10-3 to TRBJ2-5, with D possibly TRBD2 on 7 matching bases. V gave up 3 bases and J gave up 5 bases, with 13 bases separating them. Germline V lookup: CDR1 ENHRY, CDR2 SYGVKD. This CDR3 has 14 amino acids. CDR3 DNA sequence: TGTGCCATCAGTGAAGGGGGGCGGGGGGAGACCCAGTACTTC. Residues: CAISEGGRGETQYF.

The chain couples TRBV27 to TRBJ1-5; weak D call: TRBD1 (6 bases). Germline CDR1 MNHEY, CDR2 SMNVEV (reference sequence). V was pared by 4 bases and J by 7 bases, with 11 bases between. This CDR3 comprises 13 residues. The CDR3 DNA is TGTGCCAGCAGTTCACAGGGCCGACAGCCCCAGCATTTT. Amino acids: CASSSQGRQPQHF.

This chain joins TRBV20-1 and TRBJ2-1; a weak D match, TRBD2 (6 bases). CDR1 DFQATT and CDR2 SNEGSKA come from the germline V gene (reference sequence). Trimming took 3 bases from V and 3 from J, leaving 15 bases between them. The CDR3 covers 15 residues. The CDR3 region has the DNA TGCAGTGCTAGTGGGGCGGGACTCTACTACAATGAGCAGTTCTTC. Translation gives CSASGAGLYYNEQFF.

V usage is TRBV15 and J usage is TRBJ1-2; D is unresolved. The ends were cut back, 4 bases at V and 4 bases at J, with 10 bases in the middle. CDR1 LNHNV and CDR2 YYDKDF come from the germline V gene (reference sequence). The CDR3 runs 13 residues. CDR3 protein: CATSIDTVYGYTF. The DNA of the CDR3 is TGTGCCACCAGCATAGACACTGTCTATGGCTACACCTTC.

V is TRBV7-9 and J is TRBJ2-5, with a tentative D call TRBD2 (6 bases). The CDR3 has 17 amino acids. The V gene lost 5 bases and the J gene lost 3 bases, with 22 bases spanning the gap. Germline loops: CDR1 SEHNR, CDR2 FQNEAQ (reference sequence). The CDR3 is CASSLNLGSGSEETQYF. In DNA, the CDR3 is TGTGCCAGCAGCCTGAATCTGGGTAGCGGCAGTGAAGAGACCCAGTACTTC.

The chain couples TRBV20-1 to TRBJ2-7; D not resolved. Germline lookup yields CDR1 DFQATT and CDR2 SNEGSKA (reference sequence). V lost 0 bases to trimming and J lost 3 bases, with 12 bases between them. This CDR3 has 14 amino acids. CDR3 DNA sequence: TGCAGTGCTAGAGAGCCGACTTCACACTACGAGCAGTACTTC. Its protein product is CSAREPTSHYEQYF.

The chain employs TRBV20-1 and TRBJ1-4, with a tentative D call TRBD1 (5 bases). CDR3 length equals 15 residues. Germline values: CDR1 DFQATT, CDR2 SNEGSKA (reference sequence). V was clipped by 3 bases and J by 3 bases, with 14 bases between them. Here the CDR3 DNA reads TGCAGTGCTAGTGCCCCGGGGGATCCTAATGAAAAACTGTTTTTT. Translation gives CSASAPGDPNEKLFF.

This clone was seen at least ten times. The chain links TRBV4-1 to TRBJ2-1, with TRBD2 as a possible D gene (7 bases). From germline, CDR1 is MGHRA and CDR2 YSYEKL. Trimming took 6 bases from V and 4 from J, leaving 22 bases between them. This CDR3 contains 17 residues. CDR3 nucleotide sequence: TGCGCCAGCAGGACAAGACATGGGGGGGCTTCTTACAATGAGCAGTTCTTC. It encodes CASRTRHGGASYNEQFF.

This clone was seen more than once but under ten times. The junction shows a germline mismatch at one end, possibly a read error. V and J are TRBV12-3 or TRBV12-4 and TRBJ2-2; D is perhaps TRBD1 or TRBD2 (5 bases each). This CDR3 has 15 residues. This CDR3 reads CASSLRGGADGELFF. The CDR3 DNA is TGTGCCAGTAGTTTACGGGGCGGAGCGGACGGGGAGCTGTTTTTT.